Presented here are 9 T cell receptor beta chains from one specimen sequenced in a study of Ad26.COV2.S vaccination and SARS-CoV-2 variants. Treatment given: over 15 received Ad26.COV2.S at low or high dose, single or two shots; about 5 received placebo; per-sample allocation not given. Following the first vaccine or placebo injection, samples were taken on day 63. TCRdb keeps only in-frame clones here, not all; method: immunoSEQ multiplex PCR. The sample yields 380,000 or so clones, about 86% seen once. The input for sequencing was peripheral blood, taken in a trial of Ad26.COV2.S vaccine versus placebo. The receptors here all came from a person aged 18-60 years who received the Ad26.COV2.S COVID-19 vaccine or a placebo.

The chain recombines TRBV9 with TRBJ2-3; TRBD1 agrees at 8 bases. With V trimmed by 3 bases and J by 0 bases, 6 bases remained unmatched. Germline CDR1 is SGDLS and CDR2 is YYNGEE. The CDR3 has 16 residues. CDR3 coding DNA: TGTGCCAGCAGCGAGGGGGACAGGACGAGCACAGATACGCAGTATTTT. Protein sequence: CASSEGDRTSTDTQYF.

J is TRBJ2-2 and V is TRBV10-2; no reliable D call. The CDR3 runs to 12 residues. The germline V gene encodes CDR1 WSHSY and CDR2 SAAADI. V was cut by 3 bases and J by 6 bases, with 5 bases left in between. The CDR3 region is CASSELAGELFF. The CDR3, as DNA: TGCGCCAGCAGTGAACTTGCCGGGGAGCTGTTTTTT.

V is TRBV7-2 and J is TRBJ2-7; D could derive from TRBD1 or TRBD2 (6 bases each). Deletions cut 0 bases from V and 2 bases from J, with 14 bases between. CDR3 size: 16 residues. The germline V gene encodes CDR1 SGHTA and CDR2 FQGNSA. In DNA, the CDR3 is TGTGCCAGCAGCTTAGCTTACGGTAGGGGGGCCTACGAGCAGTACTTC. Translation gives CASSLAYGRGAYEQYF.

In this sample, this clone turned up many times. The V and J genes are TRBV9 and TRBJ2-6; 10 bases line up with TRBD1. Per the germline V gene, CDR1 is SGDLS and CDR2 is YYNGEE. CDR3 length: 21 amino acids. Unmatched junction bases numbered 15, after V lost 3 bases and J lost 0 bases. The CDR3, as DNA: TGTGCCAGCAGCGAGGAAGGGACAGGGGCTCCGATTATCTCTGGGGCCAACGTCCTGACTTTC. This gives the protein CASSEEGTGAPIISGANVLTF. Full variable domain (missing parts from reference TRBV9 and TRBJ2-6): DSGVTQTPKHLITATGQRVTLRCSPRSGDLSVYWYQQSLDQGLQFLIQYYNGEERAKGNILERFSAQQFPDLHSELNLSSLELGDSALYFCASSEEGTGAPIISGANVLTFGAGSRLTVL.

This clone appeared a single time. The chain employs TRBV18 and TRBJ2-7; D is possibly TRBD1 (6 bases). This CDR3 comprises 15 residues. V was pared by 6 bases and J by 0 bases, with 15 bases between. From germline, CDR1 is KGHSH and CDR2 LQKENI. DNA for the CDR3: TGTGCCAGCTCCTCAAAAGGGACACTCTCCTACGAGCAGTACTTC. Its protein product is CASSSKGTLSYEQYF.

This clone was picked up a small number of times. The J gene is TRBJ1-1, the V gene TRBV10-3; tentative D call: TRBD1 (5 bases). From germline, CDR1 is ENHRY and CDR2 SYGVKD. This CDR3 spans 13 amino acids. With 3 bases removed from V and 4 bases from J, the gap between germline ends came to 9 bases. CDR3 protein: CAISDRGSTEAFF. In DNA form, the CDR3 reads TGTGCCATCAGTGATAGGGGAAGCACTGAAGCTTTCTTT.

The chain recombines TRBV9 with TRBJ2-3; D not resolved. The CDR3 spans 15 residues. In germline, CDR1 is SGDLS, CDR2 YYNGEE. Trimming shortened V by 4 bases and J by 2 bases, and 14 bases separated the two germline ends. The CDR3 sequence is CASSPGPPSTDTQYF. CDR3 nucleotide sequence: TGTGCCAGCAGCCCGGGCCCACCCTCCACAGATACGCAGTATTTT.

The DNA for the CDR3 is TGCGCCAGCATCGGGGCTAACACCGGGGAGCTGTTTTTT. Amino acids: CASIGANTGELFF. This chain connects TRBV5-1 to TRBJ2-2; the D gene could be TRBD1 or TRBD2 (5 bases each). V lost 6 bases, J lost 2 bases, and 8 bases lay in between. Germline V gene sequence: CDR1 SGHRS, CDR2 YFSETQ. This CDR3 region has 13 residues.

The table lists this clone with a few counts. The V call is TRBV28, the J call TRBJ2-2; the D is unclear. Germline-derived CDR1 and CDR2 are MDHEN and SYDVKM. V was clipped by 5 bases and J by 5 bases, with 9 bases between them. The CDR3 contains 13 residues. The CDR3 sequence is CASSRDFTGELFF. For the CDR3, the DNA is TGTGCCAGCAGTAGGGATTTTACCGGGGAGCTGTTTTTT.